Sequencing of this T cell receptor (beta chain) was carried out in a study of T-cell memory formation after mild COVID-19. General observations from the study: Whether second-wave clones peaking at day 37 were SARS-CoV-2 specific went unconfirmed. Contracting clones from day 15 to 85 showed balanced CD4/CD8; later expanders favored CD4+.

One entry per CDR3 protein, called by TCRdb with MiXCR from the 5' RACE reads. Of 350,000 or so distinct CDR3 sequences listed, approximately 21% are singletons. To note about this clonotype: Its specificity is not known.

Between the trimmed V and J ends, which lost 5 bases and 4 bases, there was a span of 14 bases. The CDR3 is made up of 14 amino acids. The germline V gene encodes CDR1 SGHTA and CDR2 FQGNSA. This receptor was identified in an adult woman who had mild COVID-19 (a few samples of this study predate the infection). Cell type and time point are not known. The genes are TRBV7-2 and TRBJ1-2; TRBD1 is a possible D gene (5 bases). The sample comprised PBMCs or a T cell subset sorted from them (not recorded which). The CDR3 DNA sequence: TGTGCCAGCAGCAGTTTCCAGGGTAGCTATGGCTACACCTTC. This codes for CASSSFQGSYGYTF.